The 20 T cell receptor beta chains reported below all come from one sample, sequenced in a study of blood T cell repertoires in COVID-19. The data were produced by immunoSEQ multiplex PCR, yet TCRdb's version contains in-frame clones alone and is incomplete. In the table there are around 270,000 clones, 88% of which are singletons. The specimen was PBMCs or T cells enriched from blood (not recorded which). The receptors shown here come from a woman between 40 and 55 years old who had been exposed to COVID-19.

The chain links TRBV2 to TRBJ2-3, with D possibly matching TRBD2 (7 bases). The germline CDR1 and CDR2 sequences are SNHLY and FYNNEI. The CDR3 covers 15 residues. Trimming pared 6 bases from V and 5 bases from J, leaving 18 bases between. The CDR3 DNA reads TGTGCCAGCAGCCCCACAGGGAGGGGAGGAGATACGCAGTATTTT. As protein: CASSPTGRGGDTQYF.

The chain employs TRBV11-2 and TRBJ2-1, with a tentative D call TRBD1 (5 bases). The CDR3 extends over 13 amino acids. V dropped 10 bases and J dropped 2 bases, with 12 bases sitting between them. Germline lookup yields CDR1 SGHAT and CDR2 FQNNGV. The CDR3 coding sequence is TGTGCCATCGAGACAGCTACCTACAATGAGCAGTTCTTC. Translating it yields CAIETATYNEQFF. The full variable domain, rest sourced from reference TRBV11-2 and TRBJ2-1, is EAGVAQSPRYKIIEKRQSVAFWCNPISGHATLYWYQQILGQGPKLLIQFQNNGVVDDSQLPKDRFSAERLKGVDSTLKIQPAKLEDSAVYLCAIETATYNEQFFGPGTRLTVL.

The chain combines TRBV18 with TRBJ2-1, with TRBD1 matching 10 bases. The CDR3 has 17 residues. CDR1 KGHSH and CDR2 LQKENI come from the germline V gene. With 4 bases clipped from V and 9 bases from J, the junction kept 15 bases outside the gene matches. CDR3 nucleotide sequence: TGTGCCAGCTCACTCCGGGACAGGGGTCTCAAATTGGGTGAGCAGTTCTTC. Amino acids: CASSLRDRGLKLGEQFF.

The chain combines TRBV7-9 with TRBJ2-3; maybe TRBD1 (5 bases). The CDR3 is 15 residues long. Deletions cut 0 bases from V and 2 bases from J, with 9 bases between. CDR1 SEHNR and CDR2 FQNEAQ come from the germline V gene (reference sequence). The CDR3 sequence: CASSLAKGITDTQYF. CDR3 bases: TGTGCCAGCAGCTTAGCAAAGGGGATCACAGATACGCAGTATTTT.

The rearrangement uses TRBV9 and TRBJ2-1; 9 nucleotides line up with TRBD2. V dropped 2 bases and J dropped 5; count of bases not matched to a gene: 17. Germline V gene lookup returns CDR1 SGDLS and CDR2 YYNGEE. This CDR3 contains 19 residues. For the CDR3, the DNA is TGTGCCAGCAGCGTGACAGAGCGGGGGGCCGCCCTCCTCCACAATGAGCAGTTCTTC. This translates into CASSVTERGAALLHNEQFF. The variable domain in full, completed from reference TRBV9 and TRBJ2-1, reads DSGVTQTPKHLITATGQRVTLRCSPRSGDLSVYWYQQSLDQGLQFLIQYYNGEERAKGNILERFSAQQFPDLHSELNLSSLELGDSALYFCASSVTERGAALLHNEQFFGPGTRLTVL.

The rearrangement joins TRBV19 to TRBJ1-2; 7 bases are shared with TRBD1. J gave up 4 bases and V 6 bases, and 8 bases lay outside the gene matches. The germline CDR1 and CDR2 sequences are LNHDA and SQIVND (reference sequence). CDR3 length: 14 residues. The CDR3 nucleotides are TGTGCCAGTAGAGTGACAGGGTCCCCCTATGGCTACACCTTC. This sequence encodes CASRVTGSPYGYTF.

This chain connects TRBV6-2 or TRBV6-3 to TRBJ2-7; maybe TRBD2 (5 bases). Trimming cost V 2 bases and J 0 bases, with 11 bases left between them. CDR1 is MNHEY, CDR2 SVGEGT, per germline. This CDR3 spans 15 amino acids. DNA of the CDR3: TGTGCCAGCAGTTACGCCGGACTGGTCTCCTACGAGCAGTACTTC. Its protein product is CASSYAGLVSYEQYF.

The rearrangement uses TRBV7-3 and TRBJ1-2, with 10 bases identical to TRBD1. The germline CDR1 and CDR2 sequences are SGHTA and FQGTGA. V gave up 4 bases and J gave up 5 bases; unmatched junction bases: 1. There are 13 residues in the CDR3. CDR3: CASSSGQGYGYTF. CDR3 bases: TGTGCCAGCAGCTCGGGACAGGGGTATGGCTACACCTTC. The complete variable domain, with remaining parts taken from reference TRBV7-3 and TRBJ1-2, reads GAGVSQTPSNKVTEKGKYVELRCDPISGHTALYWYRQSLGQGPEFLIYFQGTGAADDSGLPNDRFFAVRPEGSVSTLKIQRTERGDSAVYLCASSSGQGYGYTFGSGTRLTVV.

V usage is TRBV7-9 and J usage is TRBJ2-2; possibly TRBD2 for D (5 bases). With 3 bases removed from V and 2 bases from J, the gap between germline ends came to 10 bases. Germline V gene data show CDR1 as SEHNR and CDR2 as FQNEAQ (reference sequence). This CDR3 is built from 15 residues. The CDR3 nucleotides read TGTGCCAGCAGCTTCACCGGGATAAACACCGGGGAGCTGTTTTTT. Its translation is CASSFTGINTGELFF.

The genes are TRBV4-3 and TRBJ2-7, with D possibly TRBD1 on 5 matching bases. Trimming shortened V by 0 bases and J by 0 bases, and 9 bases separated the two germline ends. Germline assignment: CDR1 LGHNA and CDR2 YSLEER. This CDR3 has 15 amino acids. Written as DNA, the CDR3 is TGCGCCAGCAGCCAAGATAGGGGCGGCTCCTACGAGCAGTACTTC. Translating gives CASSQDRGGSYEQYF.

This clone was counted a few times. The chain couples TRBV5-1 to TRBJ1-1, with a weak D call TRBD1 (5 bases). V was trimmed by 0 bases and J by 5 bases, leaving 17 bases between them. CDR1 is SGHRS and CDR2 is YFSETQ in the germline V gene. The CDR3 totals 16 residues. CDR3 sequence: CASSLGYSGGRTEAFF. As DNA, the CDR3 is TGCGCCAGCAGCTTGGGATATTCTGGGGGGAGGACTGAAGCTTTCTTT.

The V gene is TRBV5-6, the J gene TRBJ2-7, with 7 bases aligning to TRBD1. The V and J ends lost 3 bases and 2 bases, in that order; junction bases with no gene match: 5. This CDR3 has 14 residues. In germline, CDR1 is SGHDT, CDR2 YYEEEE. The CDR3 protein is CASSSRTGTYEQYV. In DNA form, the CDR3 reads TGTGCCAGCAGCTCGAGGACAGGCACCTACGAGCAGTACGTC.

This rearrangement joins TRBV7-2 to TRBJ2-2; TRBD1 matches 9 bases. The ends lost 2 bases at V and 7 bases at J; junction bases unmatched: 5. Germline lookup yields CDR1 SGHTA and CDR2 FQGNSA. The CDR3 loop spans 15 amino acids. The CDR3, as DNA: TGTGCCAGCAGCTTATACAGGGGGCGGAGCGGGGAGCTGTTTTTT. It specifies CASSLYRGRSGELFF.

This clone was counted a single time. This chain joins TRBV6-5 and TRBJ1-3, with a possible D match to TRBD1 (5 bases). CDR1 and CDR2 from the germline V gene are MNHEY and SVGAGI. The CDR3 contains 15 residues. V gave up 6 bases and J gave up 1 base, with 13 bases separating them. The CDR3 region is CASRSYQGSGNTIYF. DNA for the CDR3: TGTGCCAGCAGGTCATATCAGGGTTCTGGAAACACCATATATTTT.

This clone was seen a single time. The chain employs TRBV4-3 and TRBJ1-5; TRBD1 is a possible D gene (6 bases). Germline CDR1 and CDR2: LGHNA and YSLEER. Between the trimmed V and J ends, which lost 0 bases and 6 bases, there was a span of 12 bases. The CDR3 spans 15 residues. CDR3 sequence: CASSQDRGYGQPQHF. The CDR3 DNA reads TGCGCCAGCAGCCAAGACAGGGGATACGGTCAGCCCCAGCATTTT.

The chain recombines TRBV21-1 with TRBJ2-2; TRBD2, as called in the table, went unchecked against the DNA. TRBV21-1 is marked as a pseudogene. This CDR3 region has 9 residues. In nucleotides, the CDR3 is TGTGCCAGCAACCGAGGGCTGTTTTTT. Amino acid sequence: CASNRGLFF.

V usage is TRBV27 and J usage is TRBJ2-7, with D possibly TRBD2 on 5 matching bases. V was cut by 7 bases and J by 0 bases, with 22 bases left in between. The CDR3 sequence is 17 residues long. Germline V lookup: CDR1 MNHEY, CDR2 SMNVEV (reference sequence). The CDR3 bases are TGTGCCAGCAATTTGGACGGAGAAGAAGGGAGCTCCTACGAGCAGTACGTC. Translating gives CASNLDGEEGSSYEQYV.

The chain employs TRBV4-1 and TRBJ2-7, with TRBD1 matching over 8 bases. The CDR3 has 15 residues. Trimming took 0 bases from V and 3 from J; bases not matched to a gene: 4. CDR1 MGHRA and CDR2 YSYEKL come from the germline V gene. The CDR3 reads CASSQDQGAYYEQYV. CDR3 in DNA: TGCGCCAGCAGCCAAGATCAGGGGGCTTACTACGAGCAGTACGTC.

V gene TRBV5-1 combines with J gene TRBJ2-5; TRBD2 agrees at 7 bases. This CDR3 region has 15 residues. With V trimmed by 4 bases and J by 2 bases, 8 bases remained unmatched. Germline lookup yields CDR1 SGHRS and CDR2 YFSETQ. CDR3 nucleotides: TGCGCCAGCAGCCCACAACCGGGACTACAAGAGACCCAGTACTTC. Amino acid sequence: CASSPQPGLQETQYF.

This clone was counted once. This rearrangement joins TRBV4-2 to TRBJ2-5; 7 bases fit TRBD2. The CDR3 runs to 17 residues. In germline, CDR1 is LGHNA, CDR2 YNFKEQ. V dropped 0 bases and J dropped 5; count of bases not matched to a gene: 12. CDR3 sequence: CASSQEVGGRGVETQYF. CDR3 bases: TGTGCCAGCAGCCAAGAAGTGGGCGGGAGAGGCGTTGAGACCCAGTACTTC.